This is a list of T cell receptor beta chains from one sample in a study of blood T cell repertoires in COVID-19. Profiling relied on immunoSEQ multiplex PCR, and the TCRdb table lists in-frame clones only, not all of them. This repertoire shows under 500,000 clones, roughly nine tenths found once; its top ten account for around 1.1%. Sequencing was done on a sample of PBMCs or T cells enriched from blood (not recorded which). These receptors were collected from a man aged 25 to 40 who had recovered from COVID-19. CDR3s include the opening cysteine and the closing phenylalanine or tryptophan. Fields, in order: J gene, clone size, D gene, V gene, CDR3 protein, CDR3 DNA. The D gene is left open where the match is weak. Clone size appears in some rows only: once, few, many, or a class for an expanded clone.

TRBJ2-7 NA TRBD1 TRBV5-6 CASSSRQGRGEQYF TGTGCCAGCAGCAGTCGACAGGGGCGAGGCGAGCAGTACTTC
TRBJ2-7 NA NA TRBV2 CASSANPGTGYEQYF TGTGCCAGCAGTGCAAACCCCGGGACTGGCTACGAGCAGTACTTC
TRBJ2-7 once TRBD1 TRBV4-1 CASSQGTGDEQYF TGCGCCAGCAGCCAAGGGACAGGGGACGAGCAGTACTTC
TRBJ2-3 NA NA TRBV5-8 CASSLVGQGDTQYF TGTGCCAGCAGCTTGGTGGGGCAGGGAGATACGCAGTATTTT
TRBJ2-5 NA NA TRBV7-3 CASSLTGEETQYF TGTGCCAGCAGCTTAACTGGAGAAGAGACCCAGTACTTC
TRBJ1-2 NA TRBD1 TRBV28 CASSPRTGGGYGYTF TGTGCCAGCAGTCCTCGGACAGGGGGAGGCTATGGCTACACCTTC
TRBJ2-5 few NA TRBV3-1/TRBV3-2 CASSPGQETQYF TGTGCCAGCAGCCCAGGACAAGAGACCCAGTACTTC
TRBJ1-1 NA NA TRBV30 CAWSVYVNTEAFF TGTGCCTGGAGTGTGTATGTGAACACTGAAGCTTTCTTT
TRBJ2-5 NA TRBD1 TRBV5-1 CASSLVPPGTGGETQYF TGCGCCAGCAGCTTGGTCCCCCCCGGGACAGGGGGCGAGACCCAGTACTTC
TRBJ2-2 NA TRBD2 TRBV7-2 CASSQLAGGNTGELFF TGTGCCAGCAGCCAACTAGCGGGAGGTAACACCGGGGAGCTGTTTTTT
TRBJ2-1 NA TRBD2 TRBV2 CASSGLARYNEQFF TGTGCCAGCAGTGGACTAGCGAGATACAATGAGCAGTTCTTC
TRBJ2-6 NA NA TRBV5-5 CASSLVFLSGANVLTF TGTGCCAGCAGCTTGGTGTTCCTATCTGGGGCCAACGTCCTGACTTTC
TRBJ2-1 NA TRBD2 TRBV7-9 CASIHRGGRSYNEQFF TGTGCCAGCATCCACCGGGGCGGGAGGTCCTACAATGAGCAGTTCTTC
TRBJ1-6 NA TRBD1 TRBV19 CASSIGRSTGGPSPLHF TGTGCCAGTAGTATAGGTCGGTCGACAGGGGGACCTTCACCCCTCCACTTT
TRBJ1-4 few TRBD1 TRBV12-3/TRBV12-4 CASRGQSLGKLFF TGTGCCAGCAGGGGACAGTCCCTGGGCAAACTGTTTTTT
TRBJ2-1 once TRBD2 TRBV24-1 CATAPGLAGNYEQFF TGTGCCACCGCCCCAGGACTAGCGGGAAACTATGAGCAGTTCTTC
TRBJ2-3 NA NA TRBV29-1 CSVQGSLLDTQYF TGCAGCGTTCAGGGGAGCTTGTTAGATACGCAGTATTTT
TRBJ1-2 NA TRBD1 TRBV2 CASRDRGPYGYTF TGTGCCAGCAGAGACAGGGGCCCCTATGGCTACACCTTC
TRBJ2-1 NA NA TRBV6-5 CASTTGGVHNEQFF TGTGCCAGCACTACAGGGGGGGTACACAATGAGCAGTTCTTC
TRBJ2-7 NA TRBD2 TRBV5-1 CASTLAGDSYEQYF TGCGCCAGCACACTAGCGGGAGACTCCTACGAGCAGTACTTC
TRBJ1-5 NA TRBD1 TRBV3-1/TRBV3-2 CASSQGGDSNQPQHF TGTGCCAGCAGCCAAGGGGGGGACAGTAATCAGCCCCAGCATTTT
TRBJ2-7 NA NA TRBV30 CAWSARPYEQYF TGTGCCTGGAGTGCGAGGCCCTACGAGCAGTACTTC
TRBJ2-7 NA TRBD1 TRBV3-1/TRBV3-2 CASSQGQGYYEQYF TGTGCCAGCAGCCAAGGACAGGGGTACTACGAGCAGTACTTC
TRBJ1-2 NA NA TRBV3-1/TRBV3-2 CASSTSGYGYTF TGTGCCAGCAGCACCTCGGGCTATGGCTACACCTTC
TRBJ2-7 NA TRBD1 TRBV20-1 CSAGTDYEQYF TGCAGTGCTGGGACAGACTACGAGCAGTACTTC
TRBJ2-7 once NA TRBV7-6 CASSLLSDIPYEQYF TGTGCCAGCAGCTTATTAAGCGATATCCCCTACGAGCAGTACTTC